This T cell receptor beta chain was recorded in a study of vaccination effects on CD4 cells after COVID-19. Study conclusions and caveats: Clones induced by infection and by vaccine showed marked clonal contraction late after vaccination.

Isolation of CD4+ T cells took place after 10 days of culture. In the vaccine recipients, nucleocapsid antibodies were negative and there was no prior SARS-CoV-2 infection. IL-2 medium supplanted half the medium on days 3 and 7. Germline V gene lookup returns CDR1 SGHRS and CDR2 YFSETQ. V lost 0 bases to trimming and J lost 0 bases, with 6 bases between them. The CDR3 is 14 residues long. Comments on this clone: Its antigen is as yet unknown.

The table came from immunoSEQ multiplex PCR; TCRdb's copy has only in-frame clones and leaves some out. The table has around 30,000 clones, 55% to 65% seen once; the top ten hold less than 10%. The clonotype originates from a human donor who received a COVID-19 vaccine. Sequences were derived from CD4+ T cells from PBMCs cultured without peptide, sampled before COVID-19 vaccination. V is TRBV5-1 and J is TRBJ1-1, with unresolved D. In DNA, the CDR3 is TGCGCCAGCAGCTTGGGTTCAGTGAACACTGAAGCTTTCTTT. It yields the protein CASSLGSVNTEAFF.